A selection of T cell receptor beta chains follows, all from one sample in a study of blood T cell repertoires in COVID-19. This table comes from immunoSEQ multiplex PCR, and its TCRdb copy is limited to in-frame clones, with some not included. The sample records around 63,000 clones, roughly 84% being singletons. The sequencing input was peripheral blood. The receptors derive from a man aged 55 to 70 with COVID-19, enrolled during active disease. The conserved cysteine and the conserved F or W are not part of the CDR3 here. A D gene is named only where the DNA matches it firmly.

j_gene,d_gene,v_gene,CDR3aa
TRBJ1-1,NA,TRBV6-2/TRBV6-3,ASSHRDGTEAF
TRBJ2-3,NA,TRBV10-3,AISRGGADTQY
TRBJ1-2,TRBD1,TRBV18,ASSPRQGANYGYT
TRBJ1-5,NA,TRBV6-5,ASMYNGAGDQPQH
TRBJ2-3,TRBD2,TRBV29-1,SVETSGPDTQY
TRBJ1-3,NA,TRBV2,ASSEPAGNTIY
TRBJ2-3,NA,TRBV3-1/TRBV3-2,ASNSGGGADTQY
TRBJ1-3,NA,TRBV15,ATSREGGPSSGNTIY
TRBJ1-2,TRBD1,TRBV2,ASSERGTGWIVGYGYT
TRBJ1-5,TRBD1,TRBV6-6,ASSYSTGRGDQPQH